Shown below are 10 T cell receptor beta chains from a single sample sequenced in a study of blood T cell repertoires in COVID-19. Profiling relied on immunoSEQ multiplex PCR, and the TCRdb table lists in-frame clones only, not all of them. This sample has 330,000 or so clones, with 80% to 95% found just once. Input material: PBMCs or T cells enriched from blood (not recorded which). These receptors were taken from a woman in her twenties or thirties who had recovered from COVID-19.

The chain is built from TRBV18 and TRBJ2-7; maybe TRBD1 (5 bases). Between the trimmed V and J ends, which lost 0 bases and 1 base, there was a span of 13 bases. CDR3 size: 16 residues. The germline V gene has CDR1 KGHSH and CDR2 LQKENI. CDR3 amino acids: CASSPPSAGQSYEQYF. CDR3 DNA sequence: TGTGCCAGCTCACCACCGTCGGCAGGGCAATCCTACGAGCAGTACTTC.

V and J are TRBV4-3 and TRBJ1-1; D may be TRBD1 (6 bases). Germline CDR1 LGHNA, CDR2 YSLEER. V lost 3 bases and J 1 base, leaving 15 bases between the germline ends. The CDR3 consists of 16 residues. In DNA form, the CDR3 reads TGCGCCAGCAGCCAGGTACTTGGACAGTGGAACACTGAAGCTTTCTTT. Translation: CASSQVLGQWNTEAFF.

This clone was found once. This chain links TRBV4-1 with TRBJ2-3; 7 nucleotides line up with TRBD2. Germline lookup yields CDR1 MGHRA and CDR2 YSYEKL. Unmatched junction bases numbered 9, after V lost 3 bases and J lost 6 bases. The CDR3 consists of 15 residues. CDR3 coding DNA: TGCGCCAGCAGCCAGAAGGGCGGGAGAGAGGATACGCAGTATTTT. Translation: CASSQKGGREDTQYF.

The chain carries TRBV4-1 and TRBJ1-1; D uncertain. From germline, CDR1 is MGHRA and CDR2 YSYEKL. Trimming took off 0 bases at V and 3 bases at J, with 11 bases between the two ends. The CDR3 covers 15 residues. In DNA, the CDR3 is TGCGCCAGCAGCCAAGATGGGTATAGCGACACTGAAGCTTTCTTT. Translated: CASSQDGYSDTEAFF.

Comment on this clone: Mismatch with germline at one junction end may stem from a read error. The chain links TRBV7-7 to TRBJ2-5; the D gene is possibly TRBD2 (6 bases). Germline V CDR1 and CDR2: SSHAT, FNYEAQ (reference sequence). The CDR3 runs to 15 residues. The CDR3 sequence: CASSPSTSTGQTQYF. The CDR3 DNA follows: TGTGCTAGCAGTCCTAGTACTAGCACCGGCCAGACCCAGTACTTC.

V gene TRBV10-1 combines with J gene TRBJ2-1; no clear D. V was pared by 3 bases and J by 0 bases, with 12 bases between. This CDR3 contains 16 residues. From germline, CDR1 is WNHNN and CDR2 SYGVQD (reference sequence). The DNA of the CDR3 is TGCGCCAGCAGTGAAGAGCCCCTAAGCTCCTACAATGAGCAGTTCTTC. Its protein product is CASSEEPLSSYNEQFF.

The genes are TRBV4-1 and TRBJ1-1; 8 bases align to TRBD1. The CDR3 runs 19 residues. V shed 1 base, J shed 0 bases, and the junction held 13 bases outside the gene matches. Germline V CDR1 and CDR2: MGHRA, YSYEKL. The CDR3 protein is CASSQVMSRGLYLNTEAFF. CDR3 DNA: TGCGCCAGCAGCCAAGTTATGTCCAGGGGGCTTTATCTGAACACTGAAGCTTTCTTT.

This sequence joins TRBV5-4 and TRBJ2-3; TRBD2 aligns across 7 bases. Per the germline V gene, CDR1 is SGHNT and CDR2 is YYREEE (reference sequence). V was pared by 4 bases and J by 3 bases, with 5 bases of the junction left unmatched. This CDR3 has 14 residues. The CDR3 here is CASSPRGVTDTQYF. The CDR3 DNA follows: TGTGCCAGCAGCCCTCGGGGGGTGACAGATACGCAGTATTTT. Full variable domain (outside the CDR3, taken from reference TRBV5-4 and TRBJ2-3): ETGVTQSPTHLIKTRGQQVTLRCSSQSGHNTVSWYQQALGQGPQFIFQYYREEENGRGNFPPRFSGLQFPNYSSELNVNALELDDSALYLCASSPRGVTDTQYFGPGTRLTVL.

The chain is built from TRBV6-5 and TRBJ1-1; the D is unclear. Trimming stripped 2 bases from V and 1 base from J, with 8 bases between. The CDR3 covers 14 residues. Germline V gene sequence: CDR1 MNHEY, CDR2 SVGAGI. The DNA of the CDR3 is TGTGCCAGCAGTTACCCGACGGGGAACACTGAAGCTTTCTTT. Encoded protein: CASSYPTGNTEAFF.

The CDR3 bases are TGTGCCAGCAGTCGACAGGGACTCGGAGCGAACACCGGGGAGCTGTTTTTT. Translating gives CASSRQGLGANTGELFF. The chain recombines TRBV6-6 with TRBJ2-2; weak D call: TRBD1 (7 bases). The CDR3 has 17 residues. Trimming cost V 5 bases and J 0 bases, with 16 bases left between them. Per the germline V gene, CDR1 is MNHNY and CDR2 is SVGAGI (reference sequence).